The TCR beta chain described here comes from a study of T cell responses to AZD1222 COVID-19 vaccine. The study, taken as a whole, reports: Dominant at 160-218 and 743-854, vaccine-associated CD4 TCRs also spanned spike. Two AZD1222 doses significantly raised spike-specific TCR breadth and depth over controls. Recipients of AZD1222 seropositive at baseline numbered only six or seven.

This clone has at least ten counts. Its target is not known. Germline-derived CDR1 and CDR2 are SQVTM and ANQGSEA. J was trimmed by 7 bases and V by 3 bases; bases with no gene match: 3. CDR3 length equals 13 residues. Profiled with immunoSEQ multiplex PCR; TCRdb holds only in-frame clones, not every one. The table shows 120,000 or so clones, with approximately 86% occurring only once. Sequences were derived from peripheral blood, sampled 28 days after the second AZD1222 dose. The gene calls are TRBV29-1 and TRBJ1-2, with TRBD1 matching 12 bases. The source of this sequence is an adult who received the AZD1222 COVID-19 vaccine. The CDR3, as DNA: TGCAGCGTTGAGGGGGACAGGGGGCCTGGCTACACCTTC. Its protein is CSVEGDRGPGYTF.